This is a list of T cell receptor beta chains from one sample in a study of blood T cell repertoires in COVID-19. Method: immunoSEQ multiplex PCR; TCRdb's copy keeps in-frame clones and lacks some. This sample has around 270,000 clones, with 88% found just once. The sequenced sample consisted of peripheral blood. The receptors stem from a man aged 55-75 years who had recovered from COVID-19. Each CDR3 is given with its conserved first and last residue. D genes are given only for firm matches. Not all rows give a size; the values are once, few, many and, for expanded clones, a class.

CASSISLSGGTDTQYF	TGTGCCAGCTCAATAAGCCTTAGCGGAGGCACAGATACGCAGTATTTT	TRBV18	-	TRBJ2-3	once
CASSSSGGFTGELFF	TGTGCCAGCAGTAGTAGCGGGGGGTTCACCGGGGAGCTGTTTTTT	TRBV7-7	TRBD2	TRBJ2-2	-
CASSEYGDRGLPYEKLFF	TGTGCCAGCAGTGAATATGGGGACAGGGGGCTACCCTATGAAAAACTGTTTTTT	TRBV25-1	TRBD1	TRBJ1-4	-
CASRDDRLTGELFF	TGCGCCAGCAGAGACGACAGACTCACCGGGGAGCTGTTTTTT	TRBV5-1	-	TRBJ2-2	-
CASTRQGSSGNTIYF	TGTGCCAGTACTAGACAGGGGAGCTCTGGAAACACCATATATTTT	TRBV19	TRBD1	TRBJ1-3	-
CASSQDRGVDTQYF	TGTGCCAGCAGCCAAGATAGGGGTGTGGATACGCAGTATTTT	TRBV14	-	TRBJ2-3	-
CASSLEGGTEAFF	TGTGCCAGCAGTTTGGAGGGAGGCACTGAAGCTTTCTTT	TRBV12-3/TRBV12-4	-	TRBJ1-1	-
CASSMGTGGAGTQYF	TGTGCCAGTAGTATGGGGACAGGGGGCGCGGGTACGCAGTATTTT	TRBV19	TRBD1	TRBJ2-3	once
CASSFDREAFF	TGTGCCAGCAGTTTCGACAGGGAAGCTTTCTTT	TRBV12-3/TRBV12-4	-	TRBJ1-1	-
CASSGTGFINEKLFF	TGTGCCAGCAGCGGTACAGGGTTTATTAATGAAAAACTGTTTTTT	TRBV2	-	TRBJ1-4	-
CAWRFTRNTGELFF	TGTGCCTGGAGGTTTACTAGGAACACCGGGGAGCTGTTTTTT	TRBV30	-	TRBJ2-2	-
CASSPGSPRGQYF	TGTGCCAGCTCGCCAGGGTCCCCCCGGGGGCAGTACTTC	TRBV18	-	TRBJ2-7	-
CAISTLISGQGKETQYF	TGTGCCATCTCCACCTTAATTTCGGGACAGGGCAAAGAGACCCAGTACTTC	TRBV2	TRBD1	TRBJ2-5	-
CASSNRGNTIYF	TGTGCCAGTAGTAACAGGGGAAACACCATATATTTT	TRBV19	-	TRBJ1-3	-
CASSWGQGPYEQYF	TGTGCCAGCAGTTGGGGACAGGGGCCCTACGAGCAGTACTTC	TRBV6-2/TRBV6-3	TRBD1	TRBJ2-7	-
CASSDPPGYEQYF	TGCGCCAGCAGTGACCCGCCGGGGTACGAGCAGTACTTC	TRBV10-1	-	TRBJ2-7	-
CASRKGASGVNTQYF	TGTGCCAGCAGAAAGGGGGCTAGCGGGGTGAATACGCAGTATTTT	TRBV6-5	TRBD2	TRBJ2-3	-
CASTRTGSSSGNTIYF	TGTGCCAGCACAAGGACAGGATCAAGTTCTGGAAACACCATATATTTT	TRBV9	TRBD1	TRBJ1-3	once
CASSYSDTGSNTGELFF	TGTGCCAGCAGTTACTCGGATACCGGGTCCAACACCGGGGAGCTGTTTTTT	TRBV6-8	-	TRBJ2-2	-
CASSQDSQRTTEAFF	TGTGCCAGCAGCCAAGATTCGCAGCGAACAACTGAAGCTTTCTTT	TRBV4-2	-	TRBJ1-1	-
CASSVASSSYEQYF	TGTGCCAGCAGCGTAGCTTCTAGCTCCTACGAGCAGTACTTC	TRBV9	-	TRBJ2-7	-
CASSDRGGTANQPQHF	TGTGCCAGCAGCGACCGGGGGGGGACGGCAAATCAGCCCCAGCATTTT	TRBV2	-	TRBJ1-5	once
CASSQDTIIRQPYEKLFF	TGTGCCAGCAGCCAAGATACTATAATTCGACAGCCATATGAAAAACTGTTTTTT	TRBV4-2	-	TRBJ1-4	-
CASSVRGKDTEAFF	TGTGCCAGCAGCGTCAGGGGTAAGGACACTGAAGCTTTCTTT	TRBV13	-	TRBJ1-1	-
CASRTTSNTGELFF	TGTGCCAGCAGGACAACCTCGAACACCGGGGAGCTGTTTTTT	TRBV2	-	TRBJ2-2	-
CASSESTRTARSTGELFF	TGCGCCAGCAGTGAGTCGACCAGGACAGCGCGTTCCACCGGGGAGCTGTTTTTT	TRBV10-2	-	TRBJ2-2	-
CASSVLANEQYF	TGTGCCAGCAGTGTGCTGGCAAACGAGCAGTACTTC	TRBV2	-	TRBJ2-7	-
CASSRTGGNTIYF	TGTGCCAGCAGTCGGACGGGAGGAAACACCATATATTTT	TRBV12-3/TRBV12-4	-	TRBJ1-3	-
CASSPWGENEQFF	TGTGCCAGCTCACCCTGGGGGGAGAATGAGCAGTTCTTC	TRBV18	-	TRBJ2-1	-
CASSPATSLFEQYF	TGTGCCAGCAGCCCCGCGACTAGCCTTTTCGAGCAGTACTTC	TRBV7-2	TRBD2	TRBJ2-7	-
CASSLPRGGTEAFF	TGTGCCAGCAGCCTACCTAGGGGCGGAACTGAAGCTTTCTTT	TRBV7-9	-	TRBJ1-1	-
CASSLTVNTEAFF	TGTGCCAGCAGCTTAACGGTGAACACTGAAGCTTTCTTT	TRBV7-2	-	TRBJ1-1	-
CATRGGGRNTEAFF	TGTGCCACCCGAGGTGGGGGCCGGAACACTGAAGCTTTCTTT	TRBV24-1	-	TRBJ1-1	-
CASSLALQTSGNTIYF	TGCGCCAGCAGCTTGGCCTTACAGACCTCTGGAAACACCATATATTTT	TRBV5-1	-	TRBJ1-3	few
CASRPGQATNEKLFF	TGTGCCAGTAGGCCAGGACAGGCAACTAATGAAAAACTGTTTTTT	TRBV19	TRBD1	TRBJ1-4	once
CASSLSAGPVSSPLHF	TGTGCCAGCAGCTTGTCTGCGGGCCCAGTGAGTTCACCCCTCCACTTT	TRBV5-5	-	TRBJ1-6	-
CASSLEISSWRNTEAFF	TGTGCCAGCAGCTTAGAGATCAGTTCTTGGAGGAACACTGAAGCTTTCTTT	TRBV7-2	-	TRBJ1-1	once
CASSIGGPSLNTEAFF	TGTGCCAGTAGTATAGGTGGGCCATCCCTGAACACTGAAGCTTTCTTT	TRBV19	-	TRBJ1-1	-
CASSRGTAHTDTQYF	TGTGCCAGCAGCCGAGGGACAGCACACACAGATACGCAGTATTTT	TRBV7-6	TRBD1	TRBJ2-3	-
CASGLLGGPLDGYTF	TGTGCTAGTGGTCTCCTGGGGGGACCTCTCGATGGCTACACCTTC	TRBV12-5	-	TRBJ1-2	-
CASSSLGGGREAKYGYTF	TGTGCCAGTAGTTCTTTAGGGGGGGGGCGCGAAGCGAAGTATGGCTACACCTTC	TRBV19	-	TRBJ1-2	-
CASSYSPSQETQYF	TGTGCCAGCAGTTACTCTCCTTCTCAAGAGACCCAGTACTTC	TRBV6-5	-	TRBJ2-5	-
CASSQGRGPGNTIYF	TGTGCCAGCAGCCAAGGCAGGGGGCCTGGAAACACCATATATTTT	TRBV3-1/TRBV3-2	TRBD1	TRBJ1-3	-
CASSRQQGARNTIYF	TGTGCCAGCAGCCGACAACAGGGGGCCAGAAACACCATATATTTT	TRBV3-1/TRBV3-2	TRBD1	TRBJ1-3	few
CASSHGGRVGYTF	TGTGCCAGCAGCCACGGAGGACGGGTGGGCTACACCTTC	TRBV3-1/TRBV3-2	-	TRBJ1-2	-